These T cell receptor beta chains were read from a single sample in a study of T cell repertoires in cytomegalovirus infection. MiXCR was run by TCRdb on the reads, yielding one entry per CDR3 protein. The sample consists of approximately 170,000 distinct CDR3 sequences, 17% of them appearing once. Sequencing was done on a sample of CD8+ T cells from PBMCs. The receptors were gathered from a human donor in good health (CMV status not recorded). Some clones in this sample may be carry-over from other donors' samples. Both conserved end residues are part of each CDR3.

TRBV7-6 | CASSLAEPYEQYF
TRBV20-1 | CSARPLSAPGNTPQHF
TRBV29-1 | CSVSDGLAGEQYEQYF
TRBV28 | CVSAPGQTNSNQPQHF
TRBV7-2 | CASSSKLGQFSINTEAFF
TRBV6-2/TRBV6-3 | CASVRGGSTTYNEQFF
TRBV11-2 | CASSFTGLLQETQYF
TRBV7-9 | CASSFSGGQGAYEQYF
TRBV11-2 | CASSLDRKDGYTF
TRBV28 | CASTRGGRLFF
TRBV29-1 | CSVEPLGTSGGAVSTDTQYF
TRBV20-1 | CSARRAPEEKLFF
TRBV6-2/TRBV6-3 | CASSYSTGSGANVLTF
TRBV5-1 | CASSYAGGGREQFF
TRBV18 | CASWTGTLLAGAPNEQYF
TRBV12-3/TRBV12-4 | CASSWNGYNEQFF
TRBV4-1 | CASSQDSDRAGGYTGELFF
TRBV28 | CASSLLGASEAFF
TRBV7-8 | CASSWGVGNEQFF
TRBV28 | CASRGRGSNQPQHF
TRBV12-5 | CASGLDNQPQHF
TRBV20-1 | CSARGQGAISYEQFF
TRBV5-5 | CASSLPRGTTDTQYF
TRBV20-1 | CSARTGDYTF
TRBV29-1 | CSVEAEKKDYEQYF
TRBV6-2/TRBV6-3 | CASSYNSNQPQHF
TRBV7-8 | CASSLARNSNQPQHF
TRBV6-5 | CASSSSDMNTEAFF
TRBV6-1 | CASTLNTEAFF
TRBV7-6 | CASSRGGSGANVLTF
TRBV7-9 | CASSLKGNEQFF
TRBV28 | CASSLQVTDTQYF
TRBV7-6 | CASSLGGSRNTF
TRBV20-1 | CSARDGDHGTGELFF
TRBV5-8 | CASSLGVHTEAFF
TRBV7-8 | CASSLSLLERRGETQYF
TRBV15 | CAIRPRASNEQFF
TRBV24-1 | CATAPGTGTYNEQFF
TRBV6-2/TRBV6-3 | CASSPSGQPYNEQFF
TRBV25-1 | CASSESWDFDYGYTF
TRBV7-3 | CASSLGVRDEQYF
TRBV19 | CASSTRQTITDTQYF
TRBV20-1 | CSARDPTGGNGELFF
TRBV7-9 | CASSLAETEAFF
TRBV7-2 | CASSLGTLNTEAFF